Included here is one T cell receptor beta chain sequence, with context. This sample was taken from a study of OX40 agonist ivuxolimab in advanced cancers. At the level of the study: Hepatocellular carcinoma, melanoma, renal cell or head and neck cancer occurred in dose-escalation patients.

The CDR3 extends over 15 amino acids. Trimming removed 4 bases from V and 8 bases from J; junction bases left unmatched: 3. Germline V gene lookup returns CDR1 LGHNA and CDR2 YNFKEQ. Repertoires were generated with immunoSEQ multiplex PCR, while TCRdb's copy carries only in-frame clones and drops some. The sample lists about 66,000 clones; approximately 90% were seen once. The clonotype originates from an adult with an advanced solid tumor such as melanoma, head and neck, liver or kidney cancer. This rearrangement joins TRBV4-2 to TRBJ2-1; 15 bases map to TRBD2. Source: CD4+ or CD8+ T cells sorted from blood, taken in a trial of the OX40 agonist ivuxolimab. CDR3 sequence (DNA): TGTGCCAGCAGCCTTGGACTAGCGGGAGGGGATGAGCAGTTCTTC. Amino acid sequence: CASSLGLAGGDEQFF.